These T cell receptor beta chains were read from a single sample in a study of blood T cell repertoires in COVID-19. Profiling relied on immunoSEQ multiplex PCR, and the TCRdb table lists in-frame clones only, not all of them. Here the sample spans about 240,000 clones, about 80% being singletons. What was sequenced was peripheral blood. Receptors were obtained from a woman over 75 with acute or convalescent COVID-19. CDR3s include the opening cysteine and the closing phenylalanine or tryptophan. A D gene is named only where the DNA matches it firmly. Size is omitted from some rows. Given values are once, few, many or a class for expanded clones.

>.|.|TRBJ2-6|TRBV5-6
TGTGCCAGCCGTGGAGCAGGGTCTGGGGCCAACGTCCTGACTTTC
CASRGAGSGANVLTF
>.|TRBD2|TRBJ2-3|TRBV5-1
TGCGCCAGCAATTTTTATGGGGCTAGCGGGGGGGCTAGCACAGATACGCAGTATTTT
CASNFYGASGGASTDTQYF
>.|TRBD1|TRBJ1-2|TRBV16
TGTGCCAGCAGCCAATGGTGGCAGGGGGTATATGGCTACACCTTC
CASSQWWQGVYGYTF
>.|TRBD1|TRBJ1-5|TRBV5-1
TGCGCCAGCAGCACAGGAACAGGGGCCGGGCAGCCCCAGCATTTT
CASSTGTGAGQPQHF
>.|TRBD1|TRBJ1-5|TRBV2
TGTGCCAGCAGCCTGGGGACAGGGGGGAATCAGCCCCAGCATTTT
CASSLGTGGNQPQHF
>.|TRBD1|TRBJ2-1|TRBV19
TGTGCCAGTAGTACCCGGGACAGGGGTTACTACAATGAGCAGTTCTTC
CASSTRDRGYYNEQFF
>.|.|TRBJ1-1|TRBV6-5
TGTGCCAGCAGTAGCGGCGGAGGGTCCACTGAAGCTTTCTTT
CASSSGGGSTEAFF
>.|TRBD1|TRBJ1-1|TRBV28
TGTGCCAGTGGGCAGGGGGCGAACACTGAAGCTTTCTTT
CASGQGANTEAFF
>.|TRBD1|TRBJ2-7|TRBV2
TGTGCCAGCAGAAATACAGGGGGCGGCGAGCAGTACTTC
CASRNTGGGEQYF
>once|TRBD1|TRBJ1-3|TRBV11-2
TGTGCCAGCAGCTTAGGAAGGGGGCTCGTTTATAACACCATATATTTT
CASSLGRGLVYNTIYF
>.|.|TRBJ1-1|TRBV27
TGTGCCAGCAGTCCCGTCGGGGGGTTCCCCACTGAAGCTTTCTTT
CASSPVGGFPTEAFF
>.|TRBD2|TRBJ2-5|TRBV4-2
TGTGCCAGCAGCCAAGATACGGGGGGGGGACAAGAGACCCAGTACTTC
CASSQDTGGGQETQYF
>.|.|TRBJ1-1|TRBV5-1
TGCGCCAGCAGCTTGGGACCAGGGGATAACACTGAAGCTTTCTTT
CASSLGPGDNTEAFF
>.|.|TRBJ2-7|TRBV5-4
TGTGCCAGCAGCTTGCAGGGGCCCTACGAGCAGTACTTC
CASSLQGPYEQYF
>once|.|TRBJ1-5|TRBV7-2
TGTGCCAGCAGCTCAGGACAGCCCAATCAGCCCCAGCATTTT
CASSSGQPNQPQHF
>.|.|TRBJ1-5|TRBV5-3
TGTGCCAGAAGCTTTCCAGGGGTTAGCAATCAGCCCCAGCATTTT
CARSFPGVSNQPQHF
>.|.|TRBJ2-3|TRBV18
TGTGCCAGCTCACCAGAGGTTTTCACAGATACGCAGTATTTT
CASSPEVFTDTQYF
>.|.|TRBJ1-1|TRBV28
TGTGCCAGCAGTTTCCACCGCCTCAACGGGAACACTGAAGCTTTCTTT
CASSFHRLNGNTEAFF
>.|.|TRBJ1-4|TRBV4-1
TGCGCCAGCAGCCAAGATACGGGGGGAGTACCCAATGAAAAACTGTTTTTT
CASSQDTGGVPNEKLFF
>.|TRBD2|TRBJ2-3|TRBV4-2
TGTGCCAGCAGCCACCCGGGCAGCGGGGGGACTAGCACAGATACGCAGTATTTT
CASSHPGSGGTSTDTQYF
>.|.|TRBJ1-4|TRBV6-5
TGTGCCAGCAGGCCAGGGTCCACTAATGAAAAACTGTTTTTT
CASRPGSTNEKLFF
>.|.|TRBJ1-5|TRBV7-6
TGTGCCAGCAGCGCCGGACAGCCATATAGCAATCAGCCCCAGCATTTT
CASSAGQPYSNQPQHF
>.|.|TRBJ2-7|TRBV5-1
TGCGCCAGCCGGGACACAAGTTACGAGCAGTACTTC
CASRDTSYEQYF
>.|TRBD1|TRBJ1-3|TRBV7-2
TGTGCCAGCAGCTTAGAGGGGGACAGCGGAAACACCATATATTTT
CASSLEGDSGNTIYF
>.|.|TRBJ2-1|TRBV2
TGTGCCAGCAGGCAGGGCCCTAACAATGAGCAGTTCTTC
CASRQGPNNEQFF
>few|TRBD1|TRBJ2-7|TRBV2
TGTGCCAGCAGGATGACAGGGCCGGGTGAGCAGTACTTC
CASRMTGPGEQYF